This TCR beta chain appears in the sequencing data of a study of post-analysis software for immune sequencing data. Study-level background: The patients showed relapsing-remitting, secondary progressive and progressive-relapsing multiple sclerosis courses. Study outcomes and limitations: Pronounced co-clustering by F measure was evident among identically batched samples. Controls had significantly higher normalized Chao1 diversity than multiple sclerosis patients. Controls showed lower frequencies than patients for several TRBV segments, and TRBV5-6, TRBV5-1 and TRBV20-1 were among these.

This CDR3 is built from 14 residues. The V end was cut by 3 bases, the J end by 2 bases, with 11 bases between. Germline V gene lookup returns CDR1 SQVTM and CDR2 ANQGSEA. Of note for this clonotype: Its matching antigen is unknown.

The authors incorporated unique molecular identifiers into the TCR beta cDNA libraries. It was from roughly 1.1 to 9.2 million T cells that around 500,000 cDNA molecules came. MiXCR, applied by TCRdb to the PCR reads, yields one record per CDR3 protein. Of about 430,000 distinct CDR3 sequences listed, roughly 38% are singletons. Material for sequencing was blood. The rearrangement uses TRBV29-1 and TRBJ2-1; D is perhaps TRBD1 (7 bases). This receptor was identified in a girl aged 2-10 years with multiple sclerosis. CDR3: CSVDRGDTYNEQFF. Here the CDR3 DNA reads TGCAGCGTTGACAGGGGGGACACCTACAATGAGCAGTTCTTC.